This T cell receptor beta chain stems from a study of blood T cell repertoires in COVID-19. The germline V gene has CDR1 SGHAT and CDR2 FQNNGV. V was pared by 5 bases and J by 7 bases, with 3 bases of the junction left unmatched. This CDR3 spans 13 amino acids. Generated by immunoSEQ multiplex PCR, the TCRdb table keeps only in-frame clones and is missing some. The table has a few hundred thousand clones, about 86% seen once. This chain links TRBV11-2 with TRBJ1-5; 9 positions match TRBD1. The sequence came from a woman in her sixties with COVID-19, enrolled during active disease. The sample taken for sequencing was peripheral blood. In DNA, the CDR3 is TGTGCCAGCAGCCGGGACAGGGAGCAGCCCCAGCATTTT. Its translation: CASSRDREQPQHF. Based on the CDR3 plus reference TRBV11-2 and TRBJ1-5, the full variable domain is EAGVAQSPRYKIIEKRQSVAFWCNPISGHATLYWYQQILGQGPKLLIQFQNNGVVDDSQLPKDRFSAERLKGVDSTLKIQPAKLEDSAVYLCASSRDREQPQHFGDGTRLSIL.